A selection of T cell receptor beta chains follows, all from one sample in a study of radiotherapy plus CTLA-4 blockade in lung cancer. The repertoire was sequenced with immunoSEQ multiplex PCR; TCRdb's copy has only in-frame clones and lacks some. The data contain tens of thousands of clones, 79% of them singletons. Sequencing used peripheral blood, obtained from a patient treated with radiotherapy plus ipilimumab. The source is a human donor with non-small cell lung cancer who had a complete response to radiotherapy plus ipilimumab. Each CDR3 is given with its conserved first and last residue. The D gene is left open where the match is weak. Clone size, where shown, is once, few, many, or a class for clones that have expanded.

clone size	D gene	V gene	J gene	CDR3 protein	CDR3 DNA
-	TRBD2	TRBV5-8	TRBJ2-1	CASSKRVTSGLGNEQFF	TGTGCCAGCAGTAAGAGGGTAACTAGCGGTCTAGGTAATGAGCAGTTCTTC
-	TRBD2	TRBV9	TRBJ2-3	CASSVSGGPPGSQYF	TGTGCCAGCAGCGTTAGCGGGGGGCCCCCGGGTTCGCAGTATTTT
-	-	TRBV6-1	TRBJ1-5	CASRHPNQPQHF	TGTGCCAGCAGGCATCCGAATCAGCCCCAGCATTTT
-	-	TRBV15	TRBJ1-2	CATSRDGVYGYTF	TGTGCCACCAGCAGAGATGGGGTCTATGGCTACACCTTC
-	TRBD1	TRBV7-2	TRBJ1-6	CASKLLGTGNSPLHF	TGTGCCAGCAAGCTACTTGGGACAGGGAATTCACCCCTCCACTTT
-	-	TRBV6-5	TRBJ1-1	CASIGRGTEAFF	TGTGCCAGCATAGGTAGAGGGACTGAAGCTTTCTTT
-	-	TRBV4-1	TRBJ1-1	CASSQDRGPTMNTEAFF	TGCGCCAGCAGCCAAGATCGGGGCCCGACGATGAACACTGAAGCTTTCTTT
-	-	TRBV10-2	TRBJ1-5	CASSESSWVQPQHF	TGCGCCAGCAGTGAGTCTAGCTGGGTTCAGCCCCAGCATTTT
-	-	TRBV7-7	TRBJ2-7	CASSLGQGDYEQYF	TGTGCTAGCAGCTTAGGGCAGGGAGACTACGAGCAGTACTTC
-	TRBD1	TRBV11-2	TRBJ1-1	CASSFLTGGTSEAFF	TGTGCCAGCAGCTTCCTCACAGGGGGAACATCTGAAGCTTTCTTT
-	TRBD2	TRBV11-3	TRBJ2-5	CASSSSRGVETQYF	TGTGCCAGCAGCTCCAGCCGGGGGGTTGAGACCCAGTACTTC
once	-	TRBV2	TRBJ2-5	CASSEGWGGGPQETQYF	TGTGCCAGCAGTGAAGGATGGGGGGGCGGTCCACAAGAGACCCAGTACTTC
few	-	TRBV5-1	TRBJ1-1	CASSLSQGQGGNTEAFF	TGCGCCAGCAGCTTGTCCCAGGGCCAAGGAGGAAACACTGAAGCTTTCTTT
-	-	TRBV7-6	TRBJ1-3	CASSSNRQRGNTIYF	TGTGCCAGCAGCTCAAATAGACAGCGAGGAAACACCATATATTTT
-	-	TRBV9	TRBJ2-7	CASSVAVGRYEQYF	TGTGCCAGCAGCGTAGCTGTCGGACGCTACGAGCAGTACTTC
-	TRBD1	TRBV15	TRBJ2-5	CATSRDRGQGRETQYF	TGTGCCACCAGCAGAGATCGGGGACAGGGTCGAGAGACCCAGTACTTC
-	TRBD1	TRBV5-1	TRBJ2-5	CASSSGQGQETQYF	TGCGCCAGCAGCTCCGGACAGGGCCAAGAGACCCAGTACTTC
-	-	TRBV4-3	TRBJ2-1	CASSSRLARSYNEQFF	TGCGCCAGTAGCTCACGACTGGCCCGCTCCTACAATGAGCAGTTCTTC
-	TRBD1	TRBV12-5	TRBJ2-5	CASGSSGTGLRQETQYF	TGTGCTAGTGGTTCCTCCGGGACAGGGTTAAGGCAAGAGACCCAGTACTTC
few	-	TRBV19	TRBJ2-3	CASRDSSTDTQYF	TGTGCCAGTAGAGACAGTAGCACAGATACGCAGTATTTT
-	TRBD1	TRBV6-5	TRBJ1-5	CASRQGQDYQPQHF	TGTGCCAGCAGACAGGGACAGGATTATCAGCCCCAGCATTTT
-	-	TRBV5-1	TRBJ1-2	CASSFTPLDPGGYTF	TGCGCCAGCAGCTTTACTCCACTTGATCCGGGGGGCTACACCTTC
-	TRBD1	TRBV5-4	TRBJ1-4	CASRRDRGGEKLFF	TGTGCCAGCAGGCGGGACAGGGGAGGAGAAAAACTGTTTTTT